Listed below are T cell receptor beta chains from one sample, sequenced in a study of blood T cell repertoires in COVID-19. Assay: immunoSEQ multiplex PCR; the TCRdb copy retains only in-frame clones and omits some. The table has 310,000 or so clones, 70% to 90% seen once. The sequencing sample was made of PBMCs or T cells enriched from blood (not recorded which). These receptor sequences come from a woman aged 25 to 39 who had recovered from COVID-19. CDR3s include the opening cysteine and the closing phenylalanine or tryptophan. A D gene is named only where the DNA matches it firmly. Not every row has a clone size; where given, it reads once, few, many or a size class.

NA,NA,TRBV10-3,14,TRBJ2-1,CATRSPPQYNEQFF,TGTGCCACGAGAAGCCCCCCCCAATACAATGAGCAGTTCTTC
NA,NA,TRBV6-5,10,TRBJ2-7,CASRGVEQYF,TGTGCCAGCAGAGGAGTCGAGCAGTACTTC
NA,NA,TRBV4-1,13,TRBJ1-1,CASIGTPNTEAFF,TGCGCCAGCATAGGGACACCGAACACTGAAGCTTTCTTT
NA,TRBD1,TRBV2,14,TRBJ2-5,CASRPGQPTWTQYF,TGTGCCAGCAGGCCGGGACAGCCCACGTGGACCCAGTACTTC
NA,TRBD1,TRBV5-1,17,TRBJ2-3,CASSLVQTGTYTDTQYF,TGCGCCAGCAGCTTGGTTCAGACAGGGACCTACACAGATACGCAGTATTTT
NA,NA,TRBV24-1,18,TRBJ1-3,CATSVSPCVEISGNTIYF,TGTGCCACCAGTGTCTCCCCGTGCGTAGAAATATCTGGAAACACCATATATTTT
few,NA,TRBV18,15,TRBJ2-2,CASSQSTGGTGELFF,TGTGCCAGCTCACAATCGACTGGAGGGACCGGGGAGCTGTTTTTT
NA,NA,TRBV30,14,TRBJ2-2,CAWSPTANTGELFF,TGTGCCTGGAGTCCTACAGCGAACACCGGGGAGCTGTTTTTT
NA,NA,TRBV30,13,TRBJ1-2,CAWSADRTYGYTF,TGTGCCTGGAGTGCAGACAGAACCTATGGCTACACCTTC
NA,NA,TRBV27,13,TRBJ1-5,CASSRTGNQPQHF,TGTGCCAGCAGCCGGACAGGCAATCAGCCCCAGCATTTT
NA,NA,TRBV9,13,TRBJ2-7,CASSVDPDYEQYF,TGTGCCAGCAGCGTAGACCCAGACTACGAGCAGTACTTC
NA,TRBD2,TRBV9,17,TRBJ2-1,CASNPGASGGPRDEQFF,TGTGCCAGCAACCCGGGGGCTAGCGGGGGACCTAGGGATGAGCAGTTCTTC
once,TRBD1,TRBV2,15,TRBJ1-3,CASRDRGSTGNTIYF,TGTGCCAGCAGGGACAGGGGGTCCACTGGAAACACCATATATTTT
NA,TRBD1,TRBV27,13,TRBJ1-4,CASRRTGREKLFF,TGTGCCAGCAGAAGGACAGGCAGAGAAAAACTGTTTTTT
NA,NA,TRBV10-1,13,TRBJ2-3,CASSERPAGAQYF,TGCGCCAGCAGCGAGAGGCCTGCCGGGGCGCAGTATTTT
NA,TRBD2,TRBV4-2,16,TRBJ2-1,CASSQEGSGADNEQFF,TGTGCCAGCAGCCAAGAAGGTAGCGGGGCTGATAATGAGCAGTTCTTC
NA,NA,TRBV5-1,15,TRBJ1-1,CASTPDGAPNTEAFF,TGCGCCAGCACCCCCGATGGGGCACCGAACACTGAAGCTTTCTTT
once,NA,TRBV3-1/TRBV3-2,18,TRBJ1-1,CASSQEREGSSRNTEAFF,TGTGCCAGCAGCCAAGAGAGGGAAGGGTCTAGCAGGAACACTGAAGCTTTCTTT
NA,TRBD2,TRBV2,17,TRBJ2-3,CASSEVTSGDSTDTQYF,TGTGCCAGCAGTGAAGTTACTAGCGGGGACAGCACAGATACGCAGTATTTT
NA,NA,TRBV29-1,15,TRBJ1-3,CSVEDRGTSGNTIYF,TGCAGCGTTGAAGATCGAGGAACCTCTGGAAACACCATATATTTT
NA,NA,TRBV6-2/TRBV6-3,14,TRBJ1-1,CASSPQGGAGEAFF,TGTGCCAGCAGTCCGCAAGGCGGGGCTGGTGAAGCTTTCTTT
NA,TRBD1,TRBV7-3,15,TRBJ1-2,CASSKTGDTQYGYTF,TGTGCCAGCAGCAAGACAGGGGACACTCAGTATGGCTACACCTTC
NA,TRBD2,TRBV6-5,16,TRBJ2-1,CASSYPAGLLNNEQFF,TGTGCCAGCAGTTACCCTGCGGGACTACTAAACAATGAGCAGTTCTTC
NA,TRBD1,TRBV4-3,14,TRBJ2-2,CASSHRTGTGELFF,TGCGCCAGCAGCCACCGGACAGGAACCGGGGAGCTGTTTTTT
few,NA,TRBV4-3,16,TRBJ1-4,CASSKRQTPPNEKLFF,TGCGCCAGCAGCAAACGACAGACACCTCCTAATGAAAAACTGTTTTTT
NA,TRBD1,TRBV5-6,16,TRBJ2-1,CASSPSGQGAYNEQFF,TGTGCCAGCAGCCCCTCGGGACAGGGGGCGTACAATGAGCAGTTCTTC
NA,TRBD1,TRBV2,14,TRBJ2-3,CASSLQGGTDTQYF,TGTGCCAGCAGTTTACAGGGGGGAACAGATACGCAGTATTTT
few,TRBD2,TRBV7-8,19,TRBJ2-3,CASSSPKPVAGASTDTQYF,TGTGCCAGCAGCTCGCCCAAACCCGTAGCGGGGGCGAGCACAGATACGCAGTATTTT
NA,TRBD2,TRBV7-6,19,TRBJ2-2,CASSSLTSGGLINTGELFF,TGTGCCAGCAGCTCCCTGACTAGCGGGGGCCTAATAAACACCGGGGAGCTGTTTTTT
NA,TRBD1,TRBV4-1,16,TRBJ1-6,CASSQEGTGGASPLHF,TGCGCCAGCAGCCAAGAGGGGACAGGGGGCGCTTCACCCCTCCACTTT
NA,NA,TRBV7-9,11,TRBJ1-1,CASSLLTEAFF,TGTGCCAGCAGCTTATTAACTGAAGCTTTCTTT
NA,TRBD2,TRBV7-9,17,TRBJ2-1,CASSLRGSGGPHNEQFF,TGTGCCAGCAGCCTACGGGGTAGCGGGGGTCCCCACAATGAGCAGTTCTTC